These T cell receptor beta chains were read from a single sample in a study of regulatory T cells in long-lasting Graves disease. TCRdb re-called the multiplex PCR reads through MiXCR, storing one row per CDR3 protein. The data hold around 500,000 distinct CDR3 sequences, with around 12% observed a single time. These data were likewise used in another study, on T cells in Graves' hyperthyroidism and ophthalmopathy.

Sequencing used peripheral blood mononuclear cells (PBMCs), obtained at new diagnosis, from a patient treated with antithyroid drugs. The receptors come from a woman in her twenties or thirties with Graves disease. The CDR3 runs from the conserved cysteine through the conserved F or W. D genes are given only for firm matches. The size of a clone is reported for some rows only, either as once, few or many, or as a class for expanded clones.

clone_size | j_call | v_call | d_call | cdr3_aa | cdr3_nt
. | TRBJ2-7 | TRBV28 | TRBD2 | CASSPRGTSGRPVF | TGTGCCAGCAGTCCTAGGGGGACTAGCGGGAGGCCCGTCTTC
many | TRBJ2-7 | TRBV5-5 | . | CASSLVGSASSYEQYF | TGTGCCAGCAGCTTGGTTGGAAGCGCGAGCTCCTACGAGCAGTACTTC
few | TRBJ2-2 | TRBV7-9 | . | CASSSQVPNTGELFF | TGTGCCAGCAGCTCACAGGTCCCGAACACCGGGGAGCTGTTTTTT
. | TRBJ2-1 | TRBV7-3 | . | CASSPYVSYNEQFF | TGTGCCAGCAGCCCTTATGTCTCCTACAATGAGCAGTTCTTC
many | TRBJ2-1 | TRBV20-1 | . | CSARGRISSYNEQFF | TGCAGTGCTAGAGGGCGGATTAGCTCCTACAATGAGCAGTTCTTC
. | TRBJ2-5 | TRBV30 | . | CAWSQRQETQYF | TGTGCCTGGAGTCAGCGGCAAGAGACCCAGTACTTC
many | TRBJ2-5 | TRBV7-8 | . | CASSLIQGASPQETQYF | TGTGCCAGCAGCTTAATTCAGGGAGCGTCTCCACAAGAGACCCAGTACTTC
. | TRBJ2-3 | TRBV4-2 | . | CASSRGMVDTQYF | TGTGCCAGCAGCCGCGGGATGGTGGATACGCAGTATTTT
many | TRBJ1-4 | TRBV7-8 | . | CASSFEERTNEKLFF | TGTGCCAGCAGCTTTGAGGAACGCACTAATGAAAAACTGTTTTTT
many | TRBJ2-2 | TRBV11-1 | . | CASLRPNTGELFF | TGTGCCAGCCTACGGCCGAACACCGGGGAGCTGTTTTTT
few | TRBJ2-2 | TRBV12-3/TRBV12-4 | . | CASSLTVSNTGELFF | TGTGCCAGCAGTTTAACGGTTTCGAACACCGGGGAGCTGTTTTTT
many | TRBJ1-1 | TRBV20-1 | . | CSPLAEMDTEAFF | TGCAGTCCCCTGGCAGAAATGGACACTGAAGCTTTCTTT
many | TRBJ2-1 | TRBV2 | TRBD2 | CASSVGTSGSSRLNEQFF | TGTGCCAGCAGCGTTGGGACTAGCGGGAGCAGTAGATTAAATGAGCAGTTCTTC